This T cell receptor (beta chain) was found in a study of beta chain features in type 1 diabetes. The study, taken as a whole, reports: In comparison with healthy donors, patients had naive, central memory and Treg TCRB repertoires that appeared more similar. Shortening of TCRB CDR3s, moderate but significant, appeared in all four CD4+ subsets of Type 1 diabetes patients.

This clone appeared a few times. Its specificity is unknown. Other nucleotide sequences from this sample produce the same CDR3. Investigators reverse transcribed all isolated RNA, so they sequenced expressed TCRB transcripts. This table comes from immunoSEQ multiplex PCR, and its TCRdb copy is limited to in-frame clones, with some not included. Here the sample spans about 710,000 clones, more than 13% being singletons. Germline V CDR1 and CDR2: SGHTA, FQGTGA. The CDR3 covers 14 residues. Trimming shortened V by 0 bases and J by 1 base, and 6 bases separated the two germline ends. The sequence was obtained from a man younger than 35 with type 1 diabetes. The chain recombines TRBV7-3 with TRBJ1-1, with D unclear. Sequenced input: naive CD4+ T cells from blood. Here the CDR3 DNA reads TGTGCCAGCAGCTTAACAGGAGGGAACACTGAAGCTTTCTTT. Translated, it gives CASSLTGGNTEAFF.